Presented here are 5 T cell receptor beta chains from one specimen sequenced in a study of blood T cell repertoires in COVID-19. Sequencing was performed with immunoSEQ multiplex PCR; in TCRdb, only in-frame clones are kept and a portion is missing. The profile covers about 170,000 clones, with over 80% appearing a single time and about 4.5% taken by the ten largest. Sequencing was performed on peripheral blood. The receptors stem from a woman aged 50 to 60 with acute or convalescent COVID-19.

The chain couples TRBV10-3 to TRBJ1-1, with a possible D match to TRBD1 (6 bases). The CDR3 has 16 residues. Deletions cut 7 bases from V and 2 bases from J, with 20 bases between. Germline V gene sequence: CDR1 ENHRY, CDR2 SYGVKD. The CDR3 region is CAITPGQPLLNTEAFF. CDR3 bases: TGTGCCATCACCCCCGGACAGCCGCTTTTAAACACTGAAGCTTTCTTT.

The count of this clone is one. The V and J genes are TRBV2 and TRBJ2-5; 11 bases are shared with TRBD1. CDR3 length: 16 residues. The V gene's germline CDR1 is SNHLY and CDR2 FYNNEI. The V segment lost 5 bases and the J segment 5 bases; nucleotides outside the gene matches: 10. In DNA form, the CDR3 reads TGTGCCAGCAGTAGGGTTTGGGGACAGGGGGTGGAGACCCAGTACTTC. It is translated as CASSRVWGQGVETQYF.

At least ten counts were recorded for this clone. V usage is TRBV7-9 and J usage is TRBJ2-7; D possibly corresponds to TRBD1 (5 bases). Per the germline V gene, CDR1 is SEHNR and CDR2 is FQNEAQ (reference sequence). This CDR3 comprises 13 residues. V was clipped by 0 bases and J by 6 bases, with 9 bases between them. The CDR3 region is CASSLAWTSEQYF. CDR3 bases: TGTGCCAGCAGCTTAGCGTGGACAAGCGAGCAGTACTTC.

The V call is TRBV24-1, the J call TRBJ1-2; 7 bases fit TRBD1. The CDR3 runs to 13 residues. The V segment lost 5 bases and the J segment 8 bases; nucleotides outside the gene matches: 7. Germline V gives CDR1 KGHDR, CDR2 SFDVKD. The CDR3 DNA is TGTGCCACCAGTGGACGGACAGGAAACGGCTACACCTTC. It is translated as CATSGRTGNGYTF.

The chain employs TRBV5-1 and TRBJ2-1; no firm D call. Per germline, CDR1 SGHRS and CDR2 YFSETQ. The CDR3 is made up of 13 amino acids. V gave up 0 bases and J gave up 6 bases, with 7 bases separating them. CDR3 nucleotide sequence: TGCGCCAGCAGCTTGGAAAGAGGCAATGAGCAGTTCTTC. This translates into CASSLERGNEQFF.